Following are 21 T cell receptor beta chains from one sample sequenced in a study of blood T cell repertoires in COVID-19. TCRdb keeps only in-frame clones here, not all; method: immunoSEQ multiplex PCR. This sample carries roughly 34,000 clones, around 90% of them seen once, and the ten largest clones take roughly 1.5%. The sample was peripheral blood. The receptor source for this set is a man aged 55 to 70 with active COVID-19.

The gene calls are TRBV30 and TRBJ1-1; D not resolved. V lost 2 bases, J lost 0 bases, and 7 bases lay in between. The CDR3 contains 13 residues. Germline assignment: CDR1 GTSNPN and CDR2 SVGIG (reference sequence). The CDR3 DNA sequence: TGTGCCTGGAGTCCGAGCATGAACACTGAAGCTTTCTTT. Encoded protein: CAWSPSMNTEAFF.

J is TRBJ2-3 and V is TRBV4-3; 10 positions agree with TRBD2. V shed 4 bases, J shed 1 base, and the junction held 11 bases outside the gene matches. Germline V gives CDR1 LGHNA, CDR2 YSLEER. The CDR3 covers 18 residues. The DNA of the CDR3 is TGCGCCAGCAGCCGAGGGGCTAGCGGGGGCGGAGGCACAGATACGCAGTATTTT. It is translated as CASSRGASGGGGTDTQYF.

This clone was observed once. CDR3 DNA: TGTGCCAGCAGCACCGGGACAGATTACCAAGAGACCCAGTACTTC. Translation gives CASSTGTDYQETQYF. This chain uses TRBV11-3 with TRBJ2-5; 7 positions agree with TRBD1. With V trimmed by 5 bases and J by 0 bases, 6 bases remained unmatched. The CDR3 runs to 15 residues. Germline CDR1 SGHNT, CDR2 YENEEA.

The chain recombines TRBV12-5 with TRBJ2-3, with D tentatively TRBD1 (6 bases). The CDR3 contains 13 residues. V was cut by 6 bases and J by 2 bases, with 9 bases left in between. CDR1 and CDR2 from the germline V gene are LGHNT and FRNRAP. CDR3 region: CASGPGVTDTQYF. DNA of the CDR3: TGTGCTAGTGGCCCAGGGGTCACAGATACGCAGTATTTT.

The V gene is TRBV7-2, the J gene TRBJ1-4; 8 positions agree with TRBD1. The CDR3 is 14 residues long. Germline lookup yields CDR1 SGHTA and CDR2 FQGNSA. V lost 4 bases to trimming and J lost 2 bases; unmatched junction nucleotides: 0. The CDR3 DNA reads as TGTGCCAGCAGCTGGGACAGGACTAATGAAAAACTGTTTTTT. Residues: CASSWDRTNEKLFF.

The chain carries TRBV27 and TRBJ1-1; D remains ambiguous. Trimming shortened V by 6 bases and J by 5 bases, and 16 bases separated the two germline ends. This CDR3 comprises 14 residues. Germline-derived CDR1 and CDR2 are MNHEY and SMNVEV (reference sequence). CDR3 DNA sequence: TGTGCCAGCAGCTCGGGAGGGTTAGGGACTGAAGCTTTCTTT. Translating it yields CASSSGGLGTEAFF.

V gene TRBV18 combines with J gene TRBJ2-3; 11 nucleotides agree with TRBD2. Germline V gene data show CDR1 as KGHSH and CDR2 as LQKENI. J gave up 6 bases and V 1 base, and 9 bases lay outside the gene matches. The CDR3 is 17 amino acids. The CDR3 nucleotides read TGTGCCAGCTCACCACTATCTGGGACTAGCGGTGGGGATACGCAGTATTTT. This codes for CASSPLSGTSGGDTQYF.

This rearrangement joins TRBV19 to TRBJ2-2; the D gene is possibly TRBD2 (6 bases). Germline CDR1 LNHDA, CDR2 SQIVND (reference sequence). This CDR3 contains 15 residues. V was cut by 5 bases and J by 5 bases, with 15 bases left in between. The CDR3 bases are TGTGCCAGTAGTTGGACTACCTTTCGAACCGGGGAGCTGTTTTTT. Translating gives CASSWTTFRTGELFF.

The chain joins TRBV7-3 to TRBJ1-6; no reliable D call. Germline V CDR1 and CDR2: SGHTA, FQGTGA. The CDR3 has 13 amino acids. Trimming pared 6 bases from V and 7 bases from J, leaving 10 bases between. The CDR3 loop reads CASRDAANSPLHF. CDR3 in DNA: TGTGCCAGCAGGGATGCGGCAAATTCACCCCTCCACTTT.

The V call is TRBV9, the J call TRBJ2-3, with 8 nucleotides matching TRBD1. This CDR3 has 17 residues. Trimming at V came to 4 bases and at J to 0 bases, leaving 10 bases not matched to a gene. The germline CDR1 and CDR2 sequences are SGDLS and YYNGEE. CDR3 loop: CASSISTGVSSTDTQYF. Here the CDR3 DNA reads TGTGCCAGCAGCATATCGACAGGGGTTTCTAGCACAGATACGCAGTATTTT.

Comments on this clone: Other DNA sequences from this sample encode an identical CDR3 as well. J is TRBJ2-5 and V is TRBV18, with 7 bases matching TRBD2. The CDR3 loop spans 14 amino acids. The germline V gene has CDR1 KGHSH and CDR2 LQKENI. Unmatched junction bases numbered 3, after V lost 0 bases and J lost 5 bases. For the CDR3, the DNA is TGTGCCAGCTCACCACCGGGAGGGTCCGAGACCCAGTACTTC. Its protein is CASSPPGGSETQYF.

This clone was detected only once. This chain joins TRBV4-3 and TRBJ2-6; 8 bases are shared with TRBD1. The CDR3 is 17 residues long. Germline CDR1 is LGHNA and CDR2 is YSLEER. V was pared by 0 bases and J by 2 bases, with 3 bases of the junction left unmatched. CDR3 in amino acids: CASSQDNRGAGANVLTF. CDR3 coding DNA: TGCGCCAGCAGCCAAGATAACAGGGGGGCTGGGGCCAACGTCCTGACTTTC.

V is TRBV30 and J is TRBJ1-1, with a weak D call TRBD1 (5 bases). The V end lost 2 bases, the J end lost 5 bases, and 24 bases lay between the germline ends. The CDR3 extends over 17 amino acids. Germline values: CDR1 GTSNPN, CDR2 SVGIG (reference sequence). CDR3 in amino acids: CAWSPRTGTSGQTEAFF. The CDR3, as DNA: TGTGCCTGGAGTCCCAGGACGGGGACTAGTGGTCAGACTGAAGCTTTCTTT.

The V call is TRBV10-1, the J call TRBJ2-1, with D possibly TRBD1 on 6 matching bases. The CDR3 has 14 residues. Trimming removed 0 bases at V and 5 bases at J, with 8 bases between. Germline V gene data show CDR1 as WNHNN and CDR2 as SYGVQD (reference sequence). The CDR3 sequence is CASSESGQNNEQFF. The CDR3 coding sequence is TGCGCCAGCAGTGAGTCTGGACAGAACAATGAGCAGTTCTTC.

The DNA for the CDR3 is TGTGCCAGCACTCGACAGGGGGCGGACTCTGGGGCCAACGTCCTGACTTTC. Amino acid sequence: CASTRQGADSGANVLTF. The V and J genes are TRBV6-6 and TRBJ2-6; 10 nucleotides match TRBD1. Germline CDR1 MNHNY, CDR2 SVGAGI (reference sequence). The junction had 6 bases not matched to a gene; V was cut back by 7 bases and J by 0 bases. The CDR3 runs 17 residues.

The chain carries TRBV27 and TRBJ1-2; D might be TRBD1 (6 bases). V was clipped by 8 bases and J by 2 bases, with 24 bases between them. The CDR3 has 17 amino acids. Germline CDR1 reads MNHEY; CDR2 reads SMNVEV (reference sequence). The CDR3 DNA reads TGTGCCAGCGCTCCCGAGGGTTGGGGGCCCGTGAACTATGGCTACACCTTC. Translating it yields CASAPEGWGPVNYGYTF.

The J gene is TRBJ2-1, the V gene TRBV30, with TRBD2 matching 15 bases. CDR1 GTSNPN and CDR2 SVGIG come from the germline V gene (reference sequence). The trim removed 7 bases at V and 15 bases at J, leaving 7 bases unmatched. The CDR3 is 12 amino acids. Written as DNA, the CDR3 is TGTGCCTCCTGGACTAGCGGGGGGGCACCGTTCTTC. It encodes CASWTSGGAPFF.

This chain joins TRBV7-8 and TRBJ1-4; the D is unclear. The V gene's germline CDR1 is SGHVS and CDR2 FQNEAQ. The CDR3 totals 15 residues. Trimming pared 3 bases from V and 8 bases from J, leaving 16 bases between. CDR3 nucleotides: TGTGCCAGCAGCTTCGTGGGCCCCCTCAAGGAAAAACTGTTTTTT. It codes for CASSFVGPLKEKLFF.

This clone was recorded once. The gene calls are TRBV6-6 and TRBJ2-6; 9 bases fit TRBD1. The CDR3 contains 16 residues. The ends lost 5 bases at V and 0 bases at J; junction bases unmatched: 2. Germline V gives CDR1 MNHNY, CDR2 SVGAGI (reference sequence). CDR3 bases: TGTGCCAGCAGTCCGGGACAGGGCTCTGGGGCCAACGTCCTGACTTTC. Translation: CASSPGQGSGANVLTF.

The genes are TRBV10-1 and TRBJ2-7; 7 bases match TRBD1. The V segment lost 2 bases and the J segment 2 bases; nucleotides outside the gene matches: 9. The CDR3 loop spans 16 amino acids. Germline V gene data show CDR1 as WNHNN and CDR2 as SYGVQD (reference sequence). CDR3 sequence reads: CASSEKTGTAAYEQYF. As DNA, the CDR3 is TGCGCCAGCAGTGAGAAAACCGGGACAGCCGCCTACGAGCAGTACTTC.

The genes are TRBV7-2 and TRBJ1-2; possibly TRBD1 for D (5 bases). Trimming removed 5 bases at V and 1 base at J, with 11 bases between. CDR1 is SGHTA, CDR2 FQGNSA, per germline. The CDR3 covers 14 residues. CDR3 sequence reads: CASSRRQLNYGYTF. The CDR3, as DNA: TGTGCCAGCAGCCGGCGACAGCTTAACTATGGCTACACCTTC.